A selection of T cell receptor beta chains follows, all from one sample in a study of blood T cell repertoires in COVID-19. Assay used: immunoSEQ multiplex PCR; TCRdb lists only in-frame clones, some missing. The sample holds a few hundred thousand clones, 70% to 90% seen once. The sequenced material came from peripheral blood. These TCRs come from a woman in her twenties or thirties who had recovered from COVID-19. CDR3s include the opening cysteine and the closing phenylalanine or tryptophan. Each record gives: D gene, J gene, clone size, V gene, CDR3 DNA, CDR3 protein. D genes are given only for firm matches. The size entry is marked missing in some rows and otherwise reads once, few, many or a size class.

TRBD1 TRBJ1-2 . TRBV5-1 TGCGCCAGCAGCTTGGAGACAGGGGATGGCTACACCTTC CASSLETGDGYTF
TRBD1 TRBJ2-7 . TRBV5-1 TGCGCCAGCAGCTTGGGGCGAGGACCGGGACAGGGTTTCGGCGAGCAGTACTTC CASSLGRGPGQGFGEQYF
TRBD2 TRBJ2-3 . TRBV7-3 TGTGCCAGCAGCTTAACTAGCGGGCCCCGAGATACGCAGTATTTT CASSLTSGPRDTQYF
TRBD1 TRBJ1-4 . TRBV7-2 TGTGCCAGCAGCTTAGGGGCAGGGGGCGGTGGAAAGGAAAAACTGTTTTTT CASSLGAGGGGKEKLFF
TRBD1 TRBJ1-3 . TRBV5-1 TGCGCCAGCAGCTTTTACCGGGACAGGGCGCCCGGAAACACCATATATTTT CASSFYRDRAPGNTIYF
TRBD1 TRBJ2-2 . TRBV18 TGTGCCAGCTCACCCCCGACAGGGGGCTACACCGGGGAGCTGTTTTTT CASSPPTGGYTGELFF
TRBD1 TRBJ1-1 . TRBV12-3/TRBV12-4 TGTGCCAGCAGCCCCCTGTACAGGGGGAAAGCTTTCTTT CASSPLYRGKAFF
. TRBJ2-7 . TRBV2 TGTGCCAGCGGCGACATGAGCTCCTACGAGCAGTACTTC CASGDMSSYEQYF
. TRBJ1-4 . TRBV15 TGTGCCACCAGCAGAGACCCACAGGGTATTAATGAAAAACTGTTTTTT CATSRDPQGINEKLFF
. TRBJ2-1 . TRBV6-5 TGTGCCAGCAGTAAGGGTGAGGGCAATGAGCAGTTCTTC CASSKGEGNEQFF
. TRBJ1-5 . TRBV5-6 TGTGCCAGCAGCTTGGGGGGGCTGGGGGATCAGCCCCAGCATTTT CASSLGGLGDQPQHF
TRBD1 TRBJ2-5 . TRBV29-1 TGCAGCGTTGAAGGAGGGGGCGAGCAGGAGACCCAGTACTTC CSVEGGGEQETQYF
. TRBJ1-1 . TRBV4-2 TGTGCCAGCAGCCAAGATAGGTCGGGGGGCACTGAAGCTTTCTTT CASSQDRSGGTEAFF
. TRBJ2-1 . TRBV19 TGTGCCAGTAGTATCGGGCAGGGGCTGGATGAGCAGTTCTTC CASSIGQGLDEQFF
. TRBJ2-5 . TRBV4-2 TGTGCCAGCAGCCCCTCGAGGGGGAGAGAGACCCAGTACTTC CASSPSRGRETQYF
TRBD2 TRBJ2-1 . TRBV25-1 TGTGCCAGCAGTGCGGCCGGACTAGGGAATGAGCAGTTCTTC CASSAAGLGNEQFF
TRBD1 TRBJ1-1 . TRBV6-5 TGTGCCAGCAGTCGACTTGAGGGGACAGACACTGAAGCTTTCTTT CASSRLEGTDTEAFF
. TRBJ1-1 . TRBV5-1 TGCGCCAGCAGCTTCAGCGGCGGTTCGAACACTGAAGCTTTCTTT CASSFSGGSNTEAFF
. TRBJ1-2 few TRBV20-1 TGCAGTGCCGACAGTAACTATGGCTACACCTTC CSADSNYGYTF
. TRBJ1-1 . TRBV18 TGTGCCAGCTCATACCAAGCGGGGCCTGAAGCTTTCTTT CASSYQAGPEAFF
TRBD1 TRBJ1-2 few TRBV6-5 TGTGCCAGCAGTCCGACAGGGAGCCTCCACTATGGCTACACCTTC CASSPTGSLHYGYTF
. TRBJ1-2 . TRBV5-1 TGCGCCAGCAGCGCGAGGGACACAGGGTGGGGCTACACCTTC CASSARDTGWGYTF
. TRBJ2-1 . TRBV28 TGTGCCAGCACCCCTCGCGGGGAACTCTCCTACAATGAGCAGTTCTTC CASTPRGELSYNEQFF
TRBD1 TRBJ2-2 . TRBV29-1 TGCAGCGCTACCGGGACAGGGGGTTCGAACACCGGGGAGCTGTTTTTT CSATGTGGSNTGELFF
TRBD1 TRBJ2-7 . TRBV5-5 TGTGCCAGCAGTCCTAGGACAGGGCGCTCCTACGAGCAGTACTTC CASSPRTGRSYEQYF
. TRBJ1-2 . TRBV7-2 TGTGCCAGCAGCTTAAATACAGGGTCCTATGGCTACACCTTC CASSLNTGSYGYTF
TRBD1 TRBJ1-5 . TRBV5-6 TGTGCCAGCAGCTTCGGGATCGACAGGGTCGGGACTCAGCCCCAGCATTTT CASSFGIDRVGTQPQHF
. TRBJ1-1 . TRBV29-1 TGCAGCGTTGTCCAGGAGAACACTGAAGCTTTCTTT CSVVQENTEAFF
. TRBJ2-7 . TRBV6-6 TGTGCCAGCAGGGAGGGGTCCTACGAGCAGTACTTC CASREGSYEQYF
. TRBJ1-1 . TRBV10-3 TGTGCCATCAGTGAGCCGACGGAAGACAGGTTGAACACTGAAGCTTTCTTT CAISEPTEDRLNTEAFF
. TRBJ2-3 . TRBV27 TGTGCCAGCAGTTTCAAGTTTCCTTACAAGGGGCGCAGAGATACGCAGTATTTT CASSFKFPYKGRRDTQYF
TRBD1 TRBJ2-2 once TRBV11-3 TGTGCCAGCAGCCTCGGGCCTAGGGACAGACAAAACGGGGAGCTGTTTTTT CASSLGPRDRQNGELFF
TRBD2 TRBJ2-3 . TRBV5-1 TGCGCCAGCAGCCTCCCGCGGGGGAGCACAGATACGCAGTATTTT CASSLPRGSTDTQYF
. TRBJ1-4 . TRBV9 TGTGCCAGCAGTACCCTTGGTGGAGATAATGAAAAACTGTTTTTT CASSTLGGDNEKLFF
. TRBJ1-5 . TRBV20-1 TGCAGTGCTAGTCTGGCTGTGGGCAACCCGAATCAGCCCCAGCATTTT CSASLAVGNPNQPQHF
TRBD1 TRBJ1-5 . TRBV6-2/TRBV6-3 TGTGCCAGCAGTTTATCCGGGACAGGGGGCCCGTTGGGTCAGCCCCAGCATTTT CASSLSGTGGPLGQPQHF
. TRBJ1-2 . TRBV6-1 TGTGCCAGCAGTGAAGAGGGTCGGGGCTATGGCTACACCTTC CASSEEGRGYGYTF
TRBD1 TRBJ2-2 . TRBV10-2 TGCGCCAGCATCCCTGGACAGGGGAACACCGGGGAGCTGTTTTTT CASIPGQGNTGELFF
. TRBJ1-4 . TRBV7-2 TGTGCCAGCAGCTTTAATAACGGTGCTGAAAAACTGTTTTTT CASSFNNGAEKLFF
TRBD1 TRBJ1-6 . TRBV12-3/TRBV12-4 TGTGCCAGCAGCATACAGGGGTCACCCCTCCACTTT CASSIQGSPLHF
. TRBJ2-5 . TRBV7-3 TGTGCCAGCAGCCAGGGGGGTAGTCAAGAGACCCAGTACTTC CASSQGGSQETQYF
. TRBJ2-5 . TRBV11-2 TGTGCCAGCAGCTTAGTAGACAGGCAAGAGACCCAGTACTTC CASSLVDRQETQYF
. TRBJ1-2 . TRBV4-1 TGCGCCAGCAGCGGCCAGACGGGAGACTATGGCTACACCTTC CASSGQTGDYGYTF
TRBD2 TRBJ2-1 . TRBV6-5 TGTGCCAGCAAGTGGGGGGGGGACTCCTACAATGAGCAGTTCTTC CASKWGGDSYNEQFF
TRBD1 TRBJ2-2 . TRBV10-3 TGTGCCACAGGAGGACAGGACGCCGGGGAGCTGTTTTTT CATGGQDAGELFF
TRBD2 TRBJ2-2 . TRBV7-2 TGTGCCAGCAGCTCAGGACTAGCGGGGGATACCGGGGAGCTGTTTTTT CASSSGLAGDTGELFF
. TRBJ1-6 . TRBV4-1 TGCGCCAGCAGCCAAGAAAGGTTGGGGGCTTCACCCCTCCACTTT CASSQERLGASPLHF
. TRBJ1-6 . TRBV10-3 TGTGCCATCAATCGGGACACTAATTCACCCCTCCACTTT CAINRDTNSPLHF
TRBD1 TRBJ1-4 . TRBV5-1 TGCGCCAGCAGCAGTGGGGGACAGGGAGGAGAAAAACTGTTTTTT CASSSGGQGGEKLFF
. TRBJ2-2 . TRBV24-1 TGTGCCACCAGTTCGGCGGGGGCCGGCGGGGAGCTGTTTTTT CATSSAGAGGELFF
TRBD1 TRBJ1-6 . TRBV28 TGTGCCAGCAGTCCAATCCGGGACAGGGATTCACCCCTCCACTTT CASSPIRDRDSPLHF
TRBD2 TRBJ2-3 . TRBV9 TGTGCCAGCAGCGTGGCCGGGACTAGGGGGGATACGCAGTATTTT CASSVAGTRGDTQYF
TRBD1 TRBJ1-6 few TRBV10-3 TGTGCCATCAGGGGGACAGGTCCTAATTCACCCCTCCACTTT CAIRGTGPNSPLHF
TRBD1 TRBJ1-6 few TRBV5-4 TGTGCCAGCAGCGCACAGGGGAGGTCACCCCTCCACTTT CASSAQGRSPLHF
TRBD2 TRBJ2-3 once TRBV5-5 TGTGCCAGCAGCTCACGGCTAGCGGGGGGGACAGATACGCAGTATTTT CASSSRLAGGTDTQYF
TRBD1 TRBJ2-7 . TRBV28 TGTGCCAGCAGTCGGACAGGGATCGGCGAGCAGTACTTC CASSRTGIGEQYF
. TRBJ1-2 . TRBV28 TGTGCCAGCAGTTTAAGGCGCACGACGGACTATACAAACTATGGCTACACCTTC CASSLRRTTDYTNYGYTF